These 24 T cell receptor beta chains originate from one sample sequenced in a study of cytomegalovirus exposure and HLA in healthy donors. PCR amplification relied on 60 Vbeta primers (plus 13 Jbeta primers). Here immunoSEQ multiplex PCR was the method, and the copy in TCRdb shows in-frame clones only, minus some. The sample consists of around 190,000 clones, around 78% of them appearing once. The sample taken for sequencing was PBMCs. These receptors were taken from a man between 25 and 39 years old in good health and CMV-seronegative.

The CDR3 DNA follows: TGTGCCACAAACAGGTTGCTACACTACGAGCAGTACTTC. Translating gives CATNRLLHYEQYF. The V call is TRBV28, the J call TRBJ2-7; tentative D call: TRBD1 (5 bases). The CDR3 totals 13 residues. Germline V gene lookup returns CDR1 MDHEN and CDR2 SYDVKM. V was shortened by 10 bases and J by 3 bases, with 16 bases between the two germline ends.

The genes are TRBV11-2 and TRBJ2-1; 9 positions agree with TRBD1. Germline assignment: CDR1 SGHAT and CDR2 FQNNGV. J gave up 5 bases and V 3 bases, and 8 bases lay outside the gene matches. The CDR3 runs 16 residues. CDR3 sequence reads: CASSLRTGDIDNEQFF. Here the CDR3 DNA reads TGTGCCAGCAGCTTGCGGACAGGGGACATCGACAATGAGCAGTTCTTC. Variable domain in full (rest from reference TRBV11-2 and TRBJ2-1): EAGVAQSPRYKIIEKRQSVAFWCNPISGHATLYWYQQILGQGPKLLIQFQNNGVVDDSQLPKDRFSAERLKGVDSTLKIQPAKLEDSAVYLCASSLRTGDIDNEQFFGPGTRLTVL.

The rearrangement uses TRBV10-1 and TRBJ2-3; no clear D gene. Trimming took off 5 bases at V and 3 bases at J, with 9 bases between the two ends. CDR1 and CDR2 from the germline V gene are WNHNN and SYGVQD (reference sequence). The CDR3 runs 13 residues. CDR3 amino acids: CASSRLATDTQYF. The DNA of the CDR3 is TGCGCCAGCAGTCGCCTGGCAACAGATACGCAGTATTTT.

The V gene is TRBV5-6, the J gene TRBJ1-5; D possibly corresponds to TRBD1 (6 bases). This CDR3 has 14 residues. V was pared by 5 bases and J by 2 bases, with 11 bases between. Germline loops: CDR1 SGHDT, CDR2 YYEEEE. In nucleotides, the CDR3 is TGTGCCAGCAGTCTGGACAGCGGCAATCAGCCCCAGCATTTT. This gives the protein CASSLDSGNQPQHF. Full variable domain (remainder filled in from reference TRBV5-6 and TRBJ1-5): DAGVTQSPTHLIKTRGQQVTLRCSPKSGHDTVSWYQQALGQGPQFIFQYYEEEERQRGNFPDRFSGHQFPNYSSELNVNALLLGDSALYLCASSLDSGNQPQHFGDGTRLSIL.

The gene calls are TRBV28 and TRBJ1-4, with 9 bases matching TRBD1. J lost 3 bases, V lost 5 bases, and 4 bases had no gene match. CDR1 is MDHEN, CDR2 SYDVKM, per germline. The CDR3 is 15 residues long. The DNA of the CDR3 is TGTGCCAGCAGTACCCGACAGGGGGCTAATGAAAAACTGTTTTTT. It encodes CASSTRQGANEKLFF.

This chain joins TRBV19 and TRBJ2-1; 15 bases fit TRBD2. The CDR3 covers 18 residues. The V gene end was trimmed by 4 bases and the J gene end by 1 base; junction bases not matched to a gene: 5. In germline, CDR1 is LNHDA, CDR2 SQIVND (reference sequence). The CDR3 is CASSTGLAGGESYNEQFF. The DNA of the CDR3 is TGTGCCAGTAGTACCGGACTAGCGGGAGGGGAGTCCTACAATGAGCAGTTCTTC.

This sequence joins TRBV12-5 and TRBJ2-3, with D maybe TRBD1 (7 bases). The CDR3 runs to 15 residues. The V gene's germline CDR1 is LGHNT and CDR2 FRNRAP. The CDR3 region is CASGRGAFSTDTQYF. The CDR3 DNA is TGTGCCTCGGGCAGGGGGGCCTTTTCCACAGATACGCAGTATTTT. Full variable domain (outside the CDR3, taken from reference TRBV12-5 and TRBJ2-3): DARVTQTPRHKVTEMGQEVTMRCQPILGHNTVFWYRQTMMQGLELLAYFRNRAPLDDSGMPKDRFSAEMPDATLATLKIQPSEPRDSAVYFCASGRGAFSTDTQYFGPGTRLTVL.

The chain is built from TRBV10-3 and TRBJ2-7; TRBD1 agrees at 9 bases. Losses at the gene ends were 5 bases for V and 4 bases for J; bases not matched to a gene: 6. This CDR3 contains 14 residues. Germline CDR1 is ENHRY and CDR2 is SYGVKD. The CDR3 here is CAISPRDRVYEQYF. The CDR3 region has the DNA TGTGCCATCAGTCCCCGGGACAGGGTTTACGAGCAGTACTTC.

This chain connects TRBV5-4 to TRBJ2-3, with D perhaps matching TRBD1 (5 bases). Germline lookup yields CDR1 SGHNT and CDR2 YYREEE (reference sequence). The length of the CDR3 is 17 residues. V was trimmed by 4 bases and J by 0 bases, leaving 18 bases between them. The CDR3 DNA reads as TGTGCCAGCAGCCCTGACAGCCGAAGCCTTAGCACAGATACGCAGTATTTT. This sequence encodes CASSPDSRSLSTDTQYF.

The chain uses TRBV9 and TRBJ1-1; no firm D call. This CDR3 has 13 residues. The V and J ends lost 4 bases and 3 bases respectively, with 10 bases between them. CDR1 SGDLS and CDR2 YYNGEE come from the germline V gene. The CDR3 DNA reads as TGTGCCAGCAGCCCCAGCGGGGACACTGAAGCTTTCTTT. It specifies CASSPSGDTEAFF.

The chain carries TRBV5-3 and TRBJ2-1; no firm D call. TRBV5-3 is given ORF status, its function remaining uncertain. The CDR3 has 12 amino acids. V was clipped by 0 bases and J by 9 bases, with 7 bases between them. The CDR3 loop reads CARSLVCSEQFF. The CDR3 region has the DNA TGTGCCAGAAGCTTGGTGTGCAGTGAGCAGTTCTTC.

The J gene is TRBJ2-7, the V gene TRBV5-1; 9 nucleotides align to TRBD1. The germline V gene encodes CDR1 SGHRS and CDR2 YFSETQ. This CDR3 region has 17 residues. Germline trimming cut 0 bases from V and 3 bases from J; bases unmatched to any gene: 10. CDR3 region: CASSLEPLGTGNYEQYF. The CDR3 DNA follows: TGCGCCAGCAGCTTGGAACCTCTAGGGACAGGGAACTACGAGCAGTACTTC. Filled out from reference TRBV5-1 and TRBJ2-7, the complete variable domain reads KAGVTQTPRYLIKTRGQQVTLSCSPISGHRSVSWYQQTPGQGLQFLFEYFSETQRNKGNFPGRFSGRQFSNSRSEMNVSTLELGDSALYLCASSLEPLGTGNYEQYFGPGTRLTVT.

The V and J genes are TRBV6-5 and TRBJ2-7; D is uncertain. With 5 bases removed from V and 5 bases from J, the gap between germline ends came to 10 bases. CDR1 and CDR2 (germline): MNHEY, SVGAGI. The CDR3 is 12 amino acids. The CDR3 DNA is TGTGCCAGCAGTCGCGGTACCCACGAGCAGTACTTC. Translated: CASSRGTHEQYF.

This sequence joins TRBV5-1 and TRBJ2-2; 7 positions agree with TRBD1. V shed 3 bases and J 3 bases; nucleotides not matched to a gene: 5. CDR1 SGHRS and CDR2 YFSETQ come from the germline V gene. This CDR3 is built from 15 residues. In DNA, the CDR3 is TGCGCCAGCAGCTCTTCGCAGGGGGACACCGGGGAGCTGTTTTTT. Protein sequence: CASSSSQGDTGELFF.

V and J are TRBV13 and TRBJ2-7, with TRBD1 matching over 7 bases. The CDR3 spans 14 residues. The trim removed 0 bases at V and 1 base at J, leaving 0 bases unmatched. The germline gives CDR1 PRHDT, CDR2 FYEKMQ (reference sequence). The CDR3 region has the DNA TGTGCCAGCAGCTTAGGGGGACAGTCCTACGAGCAGTACTTC. Translated: CASSLGGQSYEQYF.

This clone was picked up one time. The chain recombines TRBV28 with TRBJ2-7; possible D gene TRBD2, 6 bases. V was shortened by 5 bases and J by 1 base, with 15 bases between the two germline ends. Germline assignment: CDR1 MDHEN and CDR2 SYDVKM. This CDR3 spans 15 amino acids. The DNA of the CDR3 is TGTGCCAGCAGTCCTACCCACGGGGGTTCCTACGAGCAGTACTTC. Its protein product is CASSPTHGGSYEQYF. Together with reference TRBV28 and TRBJ2-7, the CDR3 gives the full variable domain: DVKVTQSSRYLVKRTGEKVFLECVQDMDHENMFWYRQDPGLGLRLIYFSYDVKMKEKGDIPEGYSVSREKKERFSLILESASTNQTSMYLCASSPTHGGSYEQYFGPGTRLTVT.

This chain joins TRBV2 and TRBJ1-2; perhaps TRBD1 as D (6 bases). The CDR3 has 17 amino acids. Germline CDR1 and CDR2: SNHLY and FYNNEI. V was shortened by 7 bases and J by 3 bases, with 24 bases between the two germline ends. CDR3 in DNA: TGTGCCAGCACGATAGAAACCATTTGGGGGCAGGACTATGGCTACACCTTC. Its translation: CASTIETIWGQDYGYTF.

The chain links TRBV29-1 to TRBJ2-3; TRBD2 agrees at 8 bases. The CDR3 length is 12 residues. Unmatched junction bases numbered 3, after V lost 6 bases and J lost 4 bases. Germline assignment: CDR1 SQVTM and CDR2 ANQGSEA. The DNA of the CDR3 is TGCAGCGTGACTAGCGACTCAGATACGCAGTATTTT. This translates into CSVTSDSDTQYF.

This clone is a singleton in its sample. The rearrangement uses TRBV10-3 and TRBJ2-7; a possible D gene is TRBD1 (5 bases). Trimming shortened V by 5 bases and J by 4 bases, and 9 bases separated the two germline ends. CDR3 size: 12 residues. Germline assignment: CDR1 ENHRY and CDR2 SYGVKD. The DNA of the CDR3 is TGTGCCATCAGTAAAGACAGTTACGAGCAGTACTTC. Protein: CAISKDSYEQYF.

The chain couples TRBV19 to TRBJ2-7; D is undetermined. This CDR3 region has 14 residues. CDR1 and CDR2 from the germline V gene are LNHDA and SQIVND (reference sequence). V was pared by 3 bases and J by 3 bases, with 12 bases between. This CDR3 reads CASSISRSGYEQYF. For the CDR3, the DNA is TGTGCCAGTAGTATCTCTAGGTCGGGCTACGAGCAGTACTTC.

CDR3 loop: CASSKRLAGNTGELFF. In DNA, the CDR3 is TGTGCCAGCAGCAAACGACTAGCGGGGAACACCGGGGAGCTGTTTTTT. This chain joins TRBV11-2 and TRBJ2-2; TRBD2 agrees at 10 bases. The germline CDR1 and CDR2 sequences are SGHAT and FQNNGV. Trimming cost V 5 bases and J 1 base; bases outside gene matches: 4. The CDR3 is made up of 16 amino acids.

DNA for the CDR3: TGTGCCAGCAGGGTGGGACAGGGAGGCTACAATGAGCAGTTCTTC. Its protein is CASRVGQGGYNEQFF. The chain couples TRBV2 to TRBJ2-1; TRBD1 agrees at 9 bases. The V segment lost 6 bases and the J segment 3 bases; nucleotides outside the gene matches: 6. The CDR3 has 15 amino acids. From germline, CDR1 is SNHLY and CDR2 FYNNEI.

V is TRBV6-5 and J is TRBJ2-7, with a possible D match to TRBD2 (6 bases). Germline V gene lookup returns CDR1 MNHEY and CDR2 SVGAGI. The CDR3 loop spans 15 amino acids. Deletions cut 6 bases from V and 0 bases from J, with 15 bases between. The CDR3 spells CASRELGGLSYEQYF. As DNA, the CDR3 is TGTGCCAGCAGGGAGCTCGGGGGACTCTCCTACGAGCAGTACTTC.

This clone was picked up a small number of times. V gene TRBV29-1 combines with J gene TRBJ2-3; 7 bases line up with TRBD1. This CDR3 spans 15 amino acids. Per the germline V gene, CDR1 is SQVTM and CDR2 is ANQGSEA. V shed 1 base and J 2 bases; nucleotides not matched to a gene: 6. The DNA of the CDR3 is TGCAGCGTTGAAGGACAGGGCAACCCCACAGATACGCAGTATTTT. Translated: CSVEGQGNPTDTQYF.